The rows below give T cell receptor beta chains drawn from one sample of a study of PD-L1 blockade in urothelial cancer. Profiled with immunoSEQ multiplex PCR; TCRdb holds only in-frame clones, not every one. This table holds tens of thousands of clones, roughly 81% found once. The material was PBMCs, obtained around atezolizumab (anti-PD-L1) treatment. These TCRs come from a man in his 70s with urothelial cancer. The CDR3 runs from the conserved cysteine through the conserved F or W. The listing skips clone size in some rows; elsewhere it reads once, few, many or a size class.

.	TRBJ2-7	TRBV6-5	15	CASSQTGVPSYEQYF
.	TRBJ2-2	TRBV4-3	12	CASSQDLGELFF
.	TRBJ1-1	TRBV2	15	CASRPRTGGDTEAFF
few	TRBJ1-2	TRBV12-5	15	CASGLVQEPNYGYTF
.	TRBJ2-5	TRBV5-4	14	CASSLGGRGETQYF
.	TRBJ2-7	TRBV7-2	15	CASTMGGTSLYEQYF
.	TRBJ1-1	TRBV5-1	15	CASSWGTGGNTEAFF
.	TRBJ2-5	TRBV7-6	15	CASSSDSTGGETQYF
.	TRBJ1-2	TRBV19	15	CASSFDRDRAVGYTF
few	TRBJ2-1	TRBV19	14	CASSSTRDSWGQFF
.	TRBJ1-2	TRBV5-6	13	CASSLVGARSYTF
.	TRBJ2-3	TRBV27	15	CASTRDRGRPDTQYF
once	TRBJ2-3	TRBV21-1	14	CASSKEDPPDTQYF
few	TRBJ1-2	TRBV25-1	15	CASSEYRGSDYGYTF
few	TRBJ2-5	TRBV6-1	13	CASSVGAKETQYF
.	TRBJ1-6	TRBV18	15	CASSPELVFNSPLHF
.	TRBJ2-7	TRBV13	12	CASSSSSYEQYF
.	TRBJ2-1	TRBV27	17	CASSLTTSGGAYNEQFF
.	TRBJ2-7	TRBV7-9	13	CASSQALTYEQYF
.	TRBJ2-4	TRBV4-2	15	CASSQDLGSKNIQYF
.	TRBJ1-6	TRBV5-6	12	CASSHSGSPLHF
.	TRBJ2-1	TRBV9	16	CASSVEVAGGRDEQFF
.	TRBJ2-7	TRBV5-1	13	CASSTGQGGEQYF
.	TRBJ2-1	TRBV5-4	16	CASSLGGGDSYNEQFF
once	TRBJ2-7	TRBV2	13	CASGGTGGYEQYF
.	TRBJ2-5	TRBV10-3	15	CAISELQDVQETQYF
once	TRBJ2-7	TRBV7-3	14	CASSLEGRAGMQYF
.	TRBJ2-1	TRBV19	15	CASRTGTGLRSEQFF